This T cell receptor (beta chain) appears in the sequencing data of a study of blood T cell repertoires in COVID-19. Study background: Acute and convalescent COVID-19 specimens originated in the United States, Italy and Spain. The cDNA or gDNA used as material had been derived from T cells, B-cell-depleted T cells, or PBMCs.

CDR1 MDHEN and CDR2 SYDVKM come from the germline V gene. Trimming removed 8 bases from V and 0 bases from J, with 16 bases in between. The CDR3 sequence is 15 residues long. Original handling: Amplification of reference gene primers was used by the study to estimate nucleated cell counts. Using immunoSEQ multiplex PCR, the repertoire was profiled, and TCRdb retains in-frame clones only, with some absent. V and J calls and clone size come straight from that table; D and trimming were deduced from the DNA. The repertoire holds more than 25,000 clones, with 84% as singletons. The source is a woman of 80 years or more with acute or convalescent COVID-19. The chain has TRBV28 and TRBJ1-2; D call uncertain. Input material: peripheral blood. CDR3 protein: CASLPTPTTNYGYTF. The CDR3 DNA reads TGTGCCAGCCTCCCGACACCCACGACTAACTATGGCTACACCTTC.